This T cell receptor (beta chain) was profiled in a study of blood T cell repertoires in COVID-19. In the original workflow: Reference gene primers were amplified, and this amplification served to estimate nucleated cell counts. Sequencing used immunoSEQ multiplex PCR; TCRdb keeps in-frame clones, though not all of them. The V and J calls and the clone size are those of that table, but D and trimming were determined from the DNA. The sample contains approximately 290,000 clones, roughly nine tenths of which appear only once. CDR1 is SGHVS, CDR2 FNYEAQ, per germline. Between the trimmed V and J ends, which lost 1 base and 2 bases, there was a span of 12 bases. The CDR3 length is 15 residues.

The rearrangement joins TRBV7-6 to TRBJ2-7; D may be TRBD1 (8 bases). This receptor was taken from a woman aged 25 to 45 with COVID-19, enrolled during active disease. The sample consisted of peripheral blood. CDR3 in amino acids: CASSLEQGGTYEQYF. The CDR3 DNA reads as TGTGCCAGCAGCTTAGAACAGGGGGGGACCTACGAGCAGTACTTC. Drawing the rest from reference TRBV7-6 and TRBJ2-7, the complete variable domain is GAGVSQSPRYKVTKRGQDVALRCDPISGHVSLYWYRQALGQGPEFLTYFNYEAQQDKSGLPNDRFSAERPEGSISTLTIQRTEQRDSAMYRCASSLEQGGTYEQYFGPGTRLTVT.